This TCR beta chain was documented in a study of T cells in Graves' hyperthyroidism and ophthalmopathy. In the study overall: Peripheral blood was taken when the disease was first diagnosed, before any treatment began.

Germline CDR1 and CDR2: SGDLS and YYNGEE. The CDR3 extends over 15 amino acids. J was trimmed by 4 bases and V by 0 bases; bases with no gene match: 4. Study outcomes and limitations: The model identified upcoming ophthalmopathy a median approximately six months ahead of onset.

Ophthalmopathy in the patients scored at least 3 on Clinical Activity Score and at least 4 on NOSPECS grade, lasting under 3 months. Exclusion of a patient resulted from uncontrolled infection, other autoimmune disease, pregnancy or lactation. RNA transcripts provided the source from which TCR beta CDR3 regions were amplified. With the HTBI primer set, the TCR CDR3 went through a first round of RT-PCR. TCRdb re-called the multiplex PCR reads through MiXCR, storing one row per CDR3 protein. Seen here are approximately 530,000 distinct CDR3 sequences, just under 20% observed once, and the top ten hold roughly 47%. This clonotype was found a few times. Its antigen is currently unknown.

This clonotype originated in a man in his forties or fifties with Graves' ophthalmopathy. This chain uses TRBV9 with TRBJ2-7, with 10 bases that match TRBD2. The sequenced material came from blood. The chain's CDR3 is CASSVGLAGVYEQYF. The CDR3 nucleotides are TGTGCCAGCAGCGTAGGGCTAGCGGGAGTATACGAGCAGTACTTC.